Sequencing of this T cell receptor (beta chain) was carried out in a study of cytomegalovirus exposure and HLA in healthy donors. A note on this clone: Antigen: not known.

Primers included in the PCR were 60 Vbeta and 13 Jbeta primers. TCRdb's table, derived via immunoSEQ multiplex PCR, lists solely in-frame clones and lacks some. The sample has about 97,000 clones, over 70% seen once. General study findings and limits: Sequencing depth across donors, presence/absence analyses assumed, was roughly uniform. As a later analysis showed, a missense DCLRE1C variant was linked to trimming of TCR beta V- and J-genes.

This sequence was found in a man aged 45-60 years in good health and CMV-seronegative. The sequencing sample was made of PBMCs.

The CDR3 is CASSYGGGMRTEAFF. CDR3 coding DNA: TGTGCCAGCAGTTACGGGGGAGGGATGAGGACTGAAGCTTTCTTT. This chain links TRBV6-5 with TRBJ1-1; possible D gene TRBD1, 5 bases. The V gene's germline CDR1 is MNHEY and CDR2 SVGAGI. CDR3 length equals 15 residues. Deletions cut 2 bases from V and 5 bases from J, with 15 bases between.